The T cell receptor (beta chain) described here comes from a study of cytomegalovirus exposure and HLA in healthy donors (dated 2017 in TCRdb). For the wider study: An earlier analysis of several hundred of the donors reported 276 Gb of sequence data and around 110 million unique TCR beta sequences obtained from about 200 million T cells. An early release that covered some 640 HLA-typed donors contained approximately 320 gigabases of sequencing data and 85 million to 100 million unique TCR sequences. The genetic ancestry cluster associated with self-reported Caucasian donors included about four fifths of the 398 genotyped donors. The aim of the study was to test whether cataloging public T cell receptors could identify signatures of past pathogen exposure. The study used immunosequencing to profile the T cell repertoires of around 600 subjects and linked those repertoires to cytomegalovirus serostatus. Besides the first cohort of roughly 700 subjects, a separate validation cohort made up of about 120 different subjects was used. To predict cytomegalovirus infection status, the study combined high-throughput TCR immunosequencing, statistical association of individual TCRs with disease status, and machine learning. In a later analysis, previously published TCR beta repertoires from about 670 donors were re-analyzed and high-resolution HLA genotyping was added so that TCR occurrence patterns could be studied. The later analysis used no new phenotypic data to find candidate immune exposures, relying instead on TCR beta sequences and their occurrence across donors. An earlier analysis of 587 of the donors used high-throughput TCR beta sequencing to judge whether each TCR beta V gene segment behaved as functional or pseudogenic. Donor age, sex, ethnicity and CMV serostatus were collected together with the repertoire data. A later genetic analysis used genome-wide SNP genotypes for 398 of the 666 donors, treating that subset as a discovery cohort. All discovery cohort repertoires had been generated using a single sequencing platform. HLA typing included class I and class II loci at four-digit resolution. The number of donors typed differed by locus, with about 629-630 for A, B, C, DRB1 and DQB1, roughly 550 for DQA1, 600 to 610 for DPA1, and around 450 for DPB1. Roughly 5 DR-DQ haplotypes were treated as single units for association and clustering because of strong linkage in the cohort. Across 398 genotyped donors of the cohort, an average of roughly 250,000 unique TCR beta nucleotide sequences per donor were sequenced, and roughly 20% of those sequences were non-productive. General findings and caveats noted by the study authors: According to a later analysis, most CMV-associated TCR beta chains appeared to be HLA-restricted, and the HLA associations seemed to be driven largely by CMV exposure. Because HLA typing was unavailable for some donors at each locus, only the typed subset was used in association tests. Broadly in line with IMGT annotations, most TCR beta V segments showed up in productive rearrangements about 87% or about 30% of the time in an earlier analysis of several hundred of the donors. In this cohort, only TCR beta chains were sequenced, and detectable features were limited by the absence of alpha or paired-chain data. In a later analysis, HLA-associated TCR beta chains showed more clonal expansion and lower generation probabilities than non-associated chains that were equally common. Specific HLA alleles were associated with around 18,000 TCR beta sequences at a false discovery rate of 0.05 in a later analysis. In a later genetic analysis, fewer N-insertions in productive TCRs were reported among donors in an Asian-associated ancestry cluster than the roughly 700-donor mean. Assigning TCR associations to individual alleles was difficult when HLA alleles, especially DR and DQ, strongly co-occurred. Some IMGT-functional V segments, including TRBV6-2 and TRBV6-3, could not be told apart with the 87-base-pair reads, so those segments were excluded. Several of the top co-occurrence clusters appeared to be linked to parvovirus B19, influenza, CMV and Epstein-Barr virus, according to a later analysis. It was suggested by the authors that the approach could potentially be generalized to other disease states and immunological phenotypes. Correlated functional status among segregating V segments might reflect linkage disequilibrium, but an unknown experimental factor could not be ruled out. Because counts were too low, about 18 rarely observed V segments, including chromosome 9 orphons, were excluded from the earlier analysis of several hundred of the donors. CMV serostatus was the only immune exposure information available for the cohort. The study listed around 160 TCR beta chains as associated with cytomegalovirus. A group of highly shared sequence variants was considered likely to be a technical artifact of the sequencing pipeline. Three of the identified cytomegalovirus-associated TCR beta chains were confirmed in vitro to be specific for cytomegalovirus antigens. The presence/absence analyses assumed that sequencing depth was roughly uniform across donors, and that assumption may not be true. A later analysis found that TCR association rates varied across HLA loci, with DRB1 alleles showing the most associated TCRs and HLA-C alleles the fewest. In both the original and validation cohorts, the classifier was reported to diagnose cytomegalovirus status with high specificity and sensitivity. Most TCR sequences were observed very rarely across donors, whereas some public TCRs were present in many individuals. V-gene and J-gene trimming of TCR beta chains was associated with a missense DCLRE1C variant in a later genetic analysis, and the association was replicated in an independent cohort. A further reported finding was that TCR beta sequences accurately predicted the HLA-A and HLA-B alleles for most subjects in the first cohort.

Regarding this clone: This clone's antigen is unknown. Per-nucleotide qualities are absent, and no much larger clonotype sits a single base away.

From V the trimming removes 4 bases and from J it removes 5 bases, while the gene matches leave 6 bases of the junction unaccounted for. CDR1 and CDR2, looked up from the germline V gene, are ENHRY and SYGVKD. From the cysteine up to the phenylalanine, the CDR3 has a length of 15 residues. The sequence is cut down to CDR3 DNA, 45 bases in frame from base 1. The library was made by the immunoSEQ multiplex PCR assay. For the multiplex PCR, a mixture combining 60 forward primers for TCR Vbeta segments and 13 reverse primers for TCR Jbeta segments was used. The CDR3 region of rearranged TCR beta genes was amplified from genomic DNA with a multiplex PCR assay. The Illumina HiSeq System was used to sequence the amplified TCR beta libraries as 87-base-pair reads. Turning to the authors' computational methods: A later analysis tallied 75 million to 95 million unique TCR beta chains across the 650 to 750 repertoires, and some 10 million of those chains were shared by two or more donors. Raw reads were error-corrected and collapsed into unique sequences with a nearest-neighbor algorithm that merged closely related sequences to remove PCR and sequencing errors. CDR3 sequences were aligned to IMGT reference sequences to assign V, D and J gene segments. For a sequence to be retained, a match of at least six nucleotides was required to both a V gene segment and a J gene segment. Rearrangements were classified as productive when the CDR3 lacked stop codons and remained in frame with V and J, and all other rearrangements were classified as non-productive. CDR3 was defined by IMGT convention, running from the second conserved V-encoded cysteine to the conserved J-encoded phenylalanine. The earlier analysis of approximately 500 of the donors excluded sequences that lacked an unambiguous match to a single V gene segment. In an earlier analysis of approximately 560 of the donors, a V segment was called functional when productive rearrangements were above 56.7%, and segregating when the standard deviation between donors exceeded 5%. A statistical classification framework was developed to diagnose cytomegalovirus status using the catalog of TCR beta chain sequences. V and J gene assignment, in a later analysis, came from comparing TCR nucleotide sequences with IMGT/GENE-DB human TR gene sequences. The TCRdist pipeline was used in a later analysis to assign CDR3 sequences and most-parsimonious VDJ recombination scenarios. In a later analysis, each TCR beta chain was defined by its CDR3 amino acid sequence together with its V-gene family, and reads without a unique V-gene family were excluded. A later analysis removed several hundred highly shared, low-generation-probability nucleotide sequences to deal with suspected cross-contamination and a sequencing artifact. For each public chain, a later analysis derived a clonal expansion index from normalized ranks of inferred template counts within each repertoire. In a later analysis, generation probabilities were computed with a VDJ recombination model fitted to out-of-frame rearrangements, and the resulting probabilities were checked against IGoR. Hypergeometric tests were used in a later analysis to score TCR-TCR, TCR-HLA and TCR-CMV co-occurrence, with a repertoire-size bias correction applied to the TCR pairs. False discovery rates were estimated in a later analysis by permuting HLA or CMV assignments 20 times. In a later analysis, co-occurring TCRs were grouped using DBSCAN, with TCRdist sequence similarity added in when clustering inside HLA-allele-positive subsets. Co-occurrence clustering excluded repertoires with fewer than 30,000 or more than 120,000 public chains, plus five with anomalous nucleotide sharing. In TCRdb, the immuneACCESS table is reduced to in-frame sequences with V and J assigned. These tables do not hold every clone; where another copy was compared, an unresolved V gene accounts for under half, and the others remain unexplained. That table is the source of V, J and clone size, and D and trimming were worked out from the DNA. The sample table records just over 200,000 clones; 80% to 85% of these occur just once. Together, the top ten hold about 2.5% of the sample.

The cohort was made up of approximately 670 healthy bone marrow donors. All cohort members were sampled while nominally healthy, although unrecorded immune exposures were likely present. The donor was CMV seronegative and was included in the group of around 320 seronegative cohort members. Each donor provided a peripheral blood sample, and peripheral blood mononuclear cells were used for TCR beta sequencing. Genomic DNA was extracted from the blood cell samples with the Qiagen DNeasy Blood Extraction Kit. Recombination joined TRBV10-3 with TRBJ1-1, with 11 bases aligning to TRBD1. The TCR sequence derives from a woman aged 40 to 55 in good health and CMV-seronegative. The specimen was PBMCs. The CDR3 amino acid sequence is: CAISAWDRGGTEAFF. The bases are TGTGCCATCAGTGCCTGGGACAGGGGGGGGACTGAAGCTTTCTTT.